The present T cell receptor beta chain was sequenced within a study of blood T cell repertoires in COVID-19. For the study at large: From the United States, Italy and Spain came samples of acute and convalescent COVID-19. PBMCs, B-cell-depleted T cells, or T cells provided the cDNA or gDNA that made up the material.

In the authors' workflow: Amplification of reference gene primers provided the estimated nucleated cell counts. Assay used: immunoSEQ multiplex PCR; TCRdb lists only in-frame clones, some missing. The V and J calls and clone size come from that table; D and trimming were worked out from the DNA. The sample includes 180,000 or so clones, roughly 80% of them seen just once. V was shortened by 6 bases and J by 7 bases, with 18 bases between the two germline ends. This CDR3 has 14 amino acids. Germline-derived CDR1 and CDR2 are MNHEY and SMNVEV (reference sequence). This rearrangement joins TRBV27 to TRBJ1-1; possible D gene TRBD1, 5 bases. The TCR comes from a woman aged 70-85 years with COVID-19, enrolled during active disease. The sample consisted of peripheral blood. CDR3 sequence reads: CASRIGRGPNEAFF. CDR3 bases: TGTGCCAGCAGGATAGGGAGGGGCCCCAATGAAGCTTTCTTT.